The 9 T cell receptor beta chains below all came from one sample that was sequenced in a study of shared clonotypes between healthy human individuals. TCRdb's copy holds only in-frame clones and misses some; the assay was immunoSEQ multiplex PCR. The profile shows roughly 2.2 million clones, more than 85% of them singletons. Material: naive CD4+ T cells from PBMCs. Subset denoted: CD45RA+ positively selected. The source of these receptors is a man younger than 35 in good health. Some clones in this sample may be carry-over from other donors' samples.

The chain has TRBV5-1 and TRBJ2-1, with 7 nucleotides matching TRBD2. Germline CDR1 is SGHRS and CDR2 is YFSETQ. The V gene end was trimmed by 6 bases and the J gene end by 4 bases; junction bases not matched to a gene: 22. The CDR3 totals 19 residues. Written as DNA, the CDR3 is TGCGCCAGCAATCACAGATCTCCCGGGCTAGCGGATATATACAATGAGCAGTTCTTC. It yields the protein CASNHRSPGLADIYNEQFF.

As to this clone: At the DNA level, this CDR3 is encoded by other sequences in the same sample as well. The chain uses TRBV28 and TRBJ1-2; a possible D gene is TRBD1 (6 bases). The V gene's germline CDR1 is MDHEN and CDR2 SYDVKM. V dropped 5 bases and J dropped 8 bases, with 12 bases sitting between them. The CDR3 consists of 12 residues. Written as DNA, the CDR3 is TGTGCCAGCAGTCCACAGGGAGGCGGCTACACCTTC. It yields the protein CASSPQGGGYTF.

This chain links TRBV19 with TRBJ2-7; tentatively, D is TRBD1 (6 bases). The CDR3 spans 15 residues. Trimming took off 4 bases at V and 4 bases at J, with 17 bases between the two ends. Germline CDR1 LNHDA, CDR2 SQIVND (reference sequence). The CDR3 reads CASSRSQGIGYEQYF. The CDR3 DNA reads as TGTGCCAGTAGTAGGTCGCAGGGGATAGGGTACGAGCAGTACTTC.

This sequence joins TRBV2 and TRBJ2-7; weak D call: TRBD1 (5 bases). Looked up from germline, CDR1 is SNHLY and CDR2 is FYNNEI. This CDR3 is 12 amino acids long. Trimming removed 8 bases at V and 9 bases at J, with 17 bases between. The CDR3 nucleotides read TGTGCCAGCGGCACTCAAGGGGTTCGGCAGTACTTC. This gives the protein CASGTQGVRQYF.

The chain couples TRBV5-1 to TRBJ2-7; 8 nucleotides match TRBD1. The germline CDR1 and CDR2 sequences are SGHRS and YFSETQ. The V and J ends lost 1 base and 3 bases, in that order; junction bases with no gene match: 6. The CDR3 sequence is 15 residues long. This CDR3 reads CASSLSSGGGYEQYF. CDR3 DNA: TGCGCCAGCAGCTTGTCATCAGGGGGCGGCTACGAGCAGTACTTC.

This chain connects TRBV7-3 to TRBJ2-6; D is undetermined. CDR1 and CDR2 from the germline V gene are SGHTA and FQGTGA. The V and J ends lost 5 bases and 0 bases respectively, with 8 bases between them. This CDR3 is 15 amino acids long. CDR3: CASSPNPSGANVLTF. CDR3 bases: TGTGCCAGCAGCCCCAACCCCTCTGGGGCCAACGTCCTGACTTTC.

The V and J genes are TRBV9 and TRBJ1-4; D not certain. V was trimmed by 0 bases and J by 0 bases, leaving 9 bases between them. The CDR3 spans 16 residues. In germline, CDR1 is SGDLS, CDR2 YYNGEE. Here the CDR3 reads CASSVGYSTTNEKLFF. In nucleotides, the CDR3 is TGTGCCAGCAGCGTAGGGTATTCTACAACTAATGAAAAACTGTTTTTT.

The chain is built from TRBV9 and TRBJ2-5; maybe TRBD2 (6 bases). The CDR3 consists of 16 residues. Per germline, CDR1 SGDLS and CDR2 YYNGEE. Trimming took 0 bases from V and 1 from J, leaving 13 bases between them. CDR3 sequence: CASSVASAKSQETQYF. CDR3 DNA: TGTGCCAGCAGCGTAGCTAGCGCCAAATCCCAAGAGACCCAGTACTTC.

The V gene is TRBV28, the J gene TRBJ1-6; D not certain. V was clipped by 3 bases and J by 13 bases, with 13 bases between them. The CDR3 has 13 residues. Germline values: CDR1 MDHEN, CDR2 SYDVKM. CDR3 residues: CASSLGIIHPLHF. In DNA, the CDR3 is TGTGCCAGCAGTTTGGGTATAATTCACCCCCTCCACTTT.